The rows below give T cell receptor beta chains drawn from one sample of a study of T cell responses to AZD1222 COVID-19 vaccine. Assay used: immunoSEQ multiplex PCR; TCRdb lists only in-frame clones, some missing. The sample holds 150,000 to 200,000 clones, around 93% seen once. Material: peripheral blood, obtained on day 0 of AZD1222 vaccination. The source is an adult in good health. Each CDR3 is given with its conserved first and last residue. The order of the fields is D gene, J gene, V gene, clone size, CDR3 DNA, CDR3 protein. The D gene is left open where the match is weak. The size of a clone is reported for some rows only, either as once, few or many, or as a class for expanded clones.

D: -; J: TRBJ2-5; V: TRBV18; size: -; DNA: TGTGCCAGCTCACCACAGAAAGGGTTCGTGACCCAGTACTTC; CDR3: CASSPQKGFVTQYF
D: -; J: TRBJ2-7; V: TRBV28; size: -; DNA: TGTGCCAGCAGTTTGGGTCCGGGACCCGTCTACGAGCAGTACTTC; CDR3: CASSLGPGPVYEQYF
D: -; J: TRBJ2-7; V: TRBV6-9; size: -; DNA: TGTGCCAGCAGTTATGGGCAGCCCTACGAGCAGTACTTC; CDR3: CASSYGQPYEQYF
D: -; J: TRBJ2-1; V: TRBV9; size: -; DNA: TGTGCCAGCAGCGTAGGAGGTGGCTATGATGAGCAGTTCTTC; CDR3: CASSVGGGYDEQFF
D: -; J: TRBJ1-1; V: TRBV27; size: once; DNA: TGTGCCAGCAACGGTGGGACTGAAGCTTTCTTT; CDR3: CASNGGTEAFF
D: -; J: TRBJ2-3; V: TRBV19; size: -; DNA: TGTGCCAGTAGTATCGGCGGGGTTCCAGATACGCAGTATTTT; CDR3: CASSIGGVPDTQYF
D: TRBD1; J: TRBJ2-7; V: TRBV12-3/TRBV12-4; size: -; DNA: TGTGCCAGCAGGCCGGGACAGGAGATTGAGCAGTACTTC; CDR3: CASRPGQEIEQYF
D: -; J: TRBJ1-2; V: TRBV5-1; size: -; DNA: TGCGCCAGCAGCCCTCCGGGGGGTGGCTACACCTTC; CDR3: CASSPPGGGYTF
D: -; J: TRBJ1-5; V: TRBV10-1; size: -; DNA: TGCGCCAGCAGTGAGGCAGGGATTCAGCCCCAGCATTTT; CDR3: CASSEAGIQPQHF
D: -; J: TRBJ2-7; V: TRBV3-1/TRBV3-2; size: -; DNA: TGTGCCAGCAGCCAACGCACTTTAACCTACGAGCAGTACTTC; CDR3: CASSQRTLTYEQYF
D: TRBD2; J: TRBJ2-3; V: TRBV9; size: -; DNA: TGTGCCAGCAGCGTGTCCTTAGCGGGGGGGGCAGATACGCAGTATTTT; CDR3: CASSVSLAGGADTQYF
D: -; J: TRBJ1-2; V: TRBV29-1; size: -; DNA: TGCAGCGTTGAACAGCTGTATGGCTACACCTTC; CDR3: CSVEQLYGYTF
D: -; J: TRBJ1-4; V: TRBV5-1; size: -; DNA: TGCGCCAGCAGCTTGGGGGACCGCTCGGCTAATGAAAAACTGTTTTTT; CDR3: CASSLGDRSANEKLFF
D: TRBD1; J: TRBJ1-5; V: TRBV4-2; size: -; DNA: TGTGCCAGCAGCCACTCCAAGGACAGGGACTACAGCAATCAGCCCCAGCATTTT; CDR3: CASSHSKDRDYSNQPQHF
D: -; J: TRBJ2-2; V: TRBV19; size: -; DNA: TGTGCCAGTAGTGCGACTATATACACCGGGGAGCTGTTTTTT; CDR3: CASSATIYTGELFF
D: TRBD1; J: TRBJ1-4; V: TRBV12-3/TRBV12-4; size: -; DNA: TGTGCCAGCAGACTCAGGGGGGAAAAACTGTTTTTT; CDR3: CASRLRGEKLFF
D: -; J: TRBJ1-5; V: TRBV18; size: -; DNA: TGTGCCAGCTCACCAGGGGGGGGCAATCAGCCCCAGCATTTT; CDR3: CASSPGGGNQPQHF
D: TRBD1; J: TRBJ1-1; V: TRBV28; size: -; DNA: TGTGCCAGCAGTTTTTCGGGGGGGACAGGGACCGAAGCTTTCTTT; CDR3: CASSFSGGTGTEAFF
D: -; J: TRBJ1-5; V: TRBV6-1; size: few; DNA: TGTGCCAGCAGTGAAGCGCGAAGTCCTGGGCCCCAGCATTTT; CDR3: CASSEARSPGPQHF
D: TRBD1; J: TRBJ1-2; V: TRBV9; size: -; DNA: TGTGCCAGCAGCGAACCAGGGGGCGACGACTATGGCTACACCTTC; CDR3: CASSEPGGDDYGYTF
D: -; J: TRBJ2-7; V: TRBV12-3/TRBV12-4; size: -; DNA: TGTGCCAGCAGTCGCGCCCCAAGTGGCGAGCAGTACTTC; CDR3: CASSRAPSGEQYF
D: TRBD2; J: TRBJ2-2; V: TRBV9; size: once; DNA: TGTGCCAGCAGCGTTACCGGGACTAGCGTTATCACCGGGGAGCTGTTTTTT; CDR3: CASSVTGTSVITGELFF
D: -; J: TRBJ1-1; V: TRBV29-1; size: -; DNA: TGCAGCGGTTGGGGTAGGGGAGGCGCAGGGTACACTGAAGCTTTCTTT; CDR3: CSGWGRGGAGYTEAFF
D: TRBD2; J: TRBJ2-1; V: TRBV29-1; size: -; DNA: TGCAGCCCTTGGGTAGCGGGAGGGGACAATGAGCAGTTCTTC; CDR3: CSPWVAGGDNEQFF
D: -; J: TRBJ2-1; V: TRBV19; size: few; DNA: TGTGCCAGTAGTATATCGACTGGACCCTACAATGAGCAGTTCTTC; CDR3: CASSISTGPYNEQFF
D: TRBD1; J: TRBJ1-1; V: TRBV5-1; size: -; DNA: TGCGCCAGCAGCTTCCGGGACAGGGGAGCAACTGAAGCTTTCTTT; CDR3: CASSFRDRGATEAFF
D: TRBD1; J: TRBJ2-7; V: TRBV24-1; size: once; DNA: TGTGCCACCAGTGGTTCCGGGACAGGGTCGGGGGAGCAGTACTTC; CDR3: CATSGSGTGSGEQYF
D: -; J: TRBJ1-2; V: TRBV3-1/TRBV3-2; size: -; DNA: TGTGCCAGCAGCCAACCTACAGGGACGGGTGGCTACACCTTC; CDR3: CASSQPTGTGGYTF
D: -; J: TRBJ2-1; V: TRBV19; size: -; DNA: TGTGCCAGTAGTATTGGGGGACTCTCCTATGAGCAGTTCTTC; CDR3: CASSIGGLSYEQFF
D: -; J: TRBJ2-3; V: TRBV28; size: -; DNA: TGTGCCAGCAGTTTAGCAAGACAGCCTAGCACAGATACGCAGTATTTT; CDR3: CASSLARQPSTDTQYF
D: -; J: TRBJ2-7; V: TRBV6-4; size: few; DNA: TGTGCCAGTCCTTTGCCTACAGGGTACTGGTACGAGCAGTACTTC; CDR3: CASPLPTGYWYEQYF
D: TRBD2; J: TRBJ2-1; V: TRBV6-4; size: -; DNA: TGTGCCAGCAGTGACTCGCTCCGCGGGGGTGAGCAGTTCTTC; CDR3: CASSDSLRGGEQFF